This entry concerns a single T cell receptor beta chain. It lacks a known antigen. No quality values exist for individual bases; no much larger clone is one base distant. The data belong to a study of technical replicates of blood from a few donors listed by TCRdb under 2017. Preparation of the library involved the immunoSEQ multiplex PCR assay. The table comes from immuneACCESS by way of TCRdb, which keeps in-frame sequences with V and J called. Part of the clones is missing from these tables; in studies checked, under half for an unresolved V gene and the rest for unknown reasons. In this sample the table shows some 56,000 clones, over 90% of which occur a single time. The top ten hold roughly 3.1% of the sample. V drops 5 bases and J drops 0 bases, leaving 9 bases in between. From the germline V gene (reference sequence), CDR1 is SGHKS and CDR2 is YYEKEE. The CDR3 has 14 amino acids, counting the end cysteine and phenylalanine. This entry keeps only the CDR3 DNA: 42 bases, framed from base 1.

Here the chain combines TRBV5-5 and TRBJ2-1; matching of 5 bases hints at TRBD1 as the D gene. The sequence was collected from a human donor in good health. Some clones in this sample may be carry-over from other donors' samples. The material sequenced was PBMCs. The CDR3 has the sequence CASSQGGSYNEQFF. The nucleotide sequence reads TGTGCCAGCAGTCAGGGTGGCTCCTACAATGAGCAGTTCTTC.